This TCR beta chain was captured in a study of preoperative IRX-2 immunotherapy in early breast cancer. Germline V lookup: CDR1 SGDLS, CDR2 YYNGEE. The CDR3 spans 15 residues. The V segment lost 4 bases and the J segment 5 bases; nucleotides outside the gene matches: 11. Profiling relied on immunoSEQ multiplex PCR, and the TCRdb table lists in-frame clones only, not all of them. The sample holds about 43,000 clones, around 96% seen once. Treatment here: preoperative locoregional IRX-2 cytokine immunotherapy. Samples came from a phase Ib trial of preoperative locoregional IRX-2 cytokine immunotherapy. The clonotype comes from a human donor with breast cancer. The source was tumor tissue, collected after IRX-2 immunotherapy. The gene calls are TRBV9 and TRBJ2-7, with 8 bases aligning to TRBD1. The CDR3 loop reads CASSPTPGQGDEQYF. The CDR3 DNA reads TGTGCCAGCAGCCCCACCCCCGGACAGGGCGACGAGCAGTACTTC. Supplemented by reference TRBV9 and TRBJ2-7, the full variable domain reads DSGVTQTPKHLITATGQRVTLRCSPRSGDLSVYWYQQSLDQGLQFLIQYYNGEERAKGNILERFSAQQFPDLHSELNLSSLELGDSALYFCASSPTPGQGDEQYFGPGTRLTVT.